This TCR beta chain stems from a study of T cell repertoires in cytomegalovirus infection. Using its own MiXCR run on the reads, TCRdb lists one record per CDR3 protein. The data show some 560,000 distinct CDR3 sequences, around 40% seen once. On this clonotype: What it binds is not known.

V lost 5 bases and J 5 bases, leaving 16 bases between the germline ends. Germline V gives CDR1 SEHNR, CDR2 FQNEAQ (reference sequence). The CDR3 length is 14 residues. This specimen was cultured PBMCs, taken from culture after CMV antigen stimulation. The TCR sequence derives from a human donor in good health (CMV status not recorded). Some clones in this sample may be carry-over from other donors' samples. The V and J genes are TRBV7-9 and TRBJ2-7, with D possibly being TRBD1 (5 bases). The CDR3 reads CASSPGYGRDEQYF. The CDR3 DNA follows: TGTGCCAGCAGCCCAGGGTATGGGCGTGACGAGCAGTACTTC.